The T cell receptor (beta chain) under discussion was sequenced for a study of cytomegalovirus exposure and HLA in healthy donors. The repertoire was sequenced with immunoSEQ multiplex PCR; TCRdb's copy has only in-frame clones and lacks some. The sample shows about 400,000 clones, roughly 85% of them seen only once. This clone was found once. The clonotype comes from a woman younger than 35 in good health and CMV-seronegative. Specimen: PBMCs.

The CDR3 DNA reads as TGTGCCAGCAGTCTGTACGGGAGCCCCGAGCAGTACTTC. Translated, it gives CASSLYGSPEQYF. The chain couples TRBV27 to TRBJ2-7; perhaps TRBD2 as D (6 bases). Germline values: CDR1 MNHEY, CDR2 SMNVEV (reference sequence). The CDR3 spans 13 residues. V shed 5 bases and J shed 6 bases, with 14 bases lying between them.